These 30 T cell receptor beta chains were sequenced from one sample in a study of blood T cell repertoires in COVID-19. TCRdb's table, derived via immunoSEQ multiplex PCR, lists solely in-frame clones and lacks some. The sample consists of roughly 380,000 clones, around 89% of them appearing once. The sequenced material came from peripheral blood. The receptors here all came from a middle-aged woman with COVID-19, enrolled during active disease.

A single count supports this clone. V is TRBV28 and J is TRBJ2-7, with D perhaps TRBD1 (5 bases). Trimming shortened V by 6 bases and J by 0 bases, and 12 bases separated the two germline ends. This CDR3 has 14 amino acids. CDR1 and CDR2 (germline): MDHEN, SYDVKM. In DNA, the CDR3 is TGTGCCAGCAGCGGACATCGTCGCTCCTACGAGCAGTACTTC. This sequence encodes CASSGHRRSYEQYF.

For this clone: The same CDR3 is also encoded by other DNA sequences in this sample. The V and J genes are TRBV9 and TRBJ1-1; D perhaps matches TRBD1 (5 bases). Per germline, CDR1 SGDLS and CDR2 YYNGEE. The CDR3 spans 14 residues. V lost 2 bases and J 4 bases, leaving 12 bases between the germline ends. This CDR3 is CASSVSGQGTEAFF. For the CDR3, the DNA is TGTGCCAGCAGCGTTTCAGGGCAGGGCACTGAAGCTTTCTTT.

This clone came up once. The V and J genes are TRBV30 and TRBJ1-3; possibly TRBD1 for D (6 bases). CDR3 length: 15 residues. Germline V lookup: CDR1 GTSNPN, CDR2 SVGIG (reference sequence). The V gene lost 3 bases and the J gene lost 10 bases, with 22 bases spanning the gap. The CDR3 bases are TGTGCCTGGAGGGATCGGACAGTGACCTCTGGGACCATATATTTT. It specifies CAWRDRTVTSGTIYF.

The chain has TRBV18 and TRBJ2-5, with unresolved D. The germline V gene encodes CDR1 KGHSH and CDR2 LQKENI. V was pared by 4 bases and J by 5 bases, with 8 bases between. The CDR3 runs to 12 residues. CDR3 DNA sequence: TGTGCCAGCTCACTCGGCAGGGAGACCCAGTACTTC. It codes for CASSLGRETQYF.

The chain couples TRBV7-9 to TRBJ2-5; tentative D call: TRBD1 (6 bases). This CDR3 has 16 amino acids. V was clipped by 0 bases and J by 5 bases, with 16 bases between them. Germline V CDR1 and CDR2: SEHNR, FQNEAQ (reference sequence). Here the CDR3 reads CASSLAGAGSGETQYF. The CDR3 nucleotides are TGTGCCAGCAGCTTAGCGGGGGCAGGGAGCGGCGAGACCCAGTACTTC.

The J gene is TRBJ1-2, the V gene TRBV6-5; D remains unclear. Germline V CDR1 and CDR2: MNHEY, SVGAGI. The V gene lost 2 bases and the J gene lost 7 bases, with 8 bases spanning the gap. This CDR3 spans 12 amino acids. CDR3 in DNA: TGTGCCAGCAGTTACCGGGCGGGTGGCTACACCTTC. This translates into CASSYRAGGYTF.

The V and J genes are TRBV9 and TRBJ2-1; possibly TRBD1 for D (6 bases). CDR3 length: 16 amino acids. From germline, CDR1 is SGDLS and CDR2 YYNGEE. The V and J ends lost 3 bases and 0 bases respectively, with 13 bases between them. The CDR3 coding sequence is TGTGCCAGCAGCGGACAGGCAGGGAGCTCCTACAATGAGCAGTTCTTC. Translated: CASSGQAGSSYNEQFF.

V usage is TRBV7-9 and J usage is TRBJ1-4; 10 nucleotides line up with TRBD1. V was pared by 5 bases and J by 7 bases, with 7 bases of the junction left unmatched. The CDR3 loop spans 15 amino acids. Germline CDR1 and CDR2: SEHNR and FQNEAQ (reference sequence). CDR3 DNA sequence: TGTGCCAGCAGCCCAGGGACAGGGGCGCGTGAAAAACTGTTTTTT. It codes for CASSPGTGAREKLFF.

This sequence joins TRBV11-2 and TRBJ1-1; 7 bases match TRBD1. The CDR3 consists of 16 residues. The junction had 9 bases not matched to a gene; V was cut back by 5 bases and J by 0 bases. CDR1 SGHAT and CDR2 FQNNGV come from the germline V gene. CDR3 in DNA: TGTGCCAGCAGCCAACGGACAGGACGTCTGAACACTGAAGCTTTCTTT. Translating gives CASSQRTGRLNTEAFF.

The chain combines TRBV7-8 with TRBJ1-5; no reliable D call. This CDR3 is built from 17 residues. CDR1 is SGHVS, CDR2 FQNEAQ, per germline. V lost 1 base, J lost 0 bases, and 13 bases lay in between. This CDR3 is CASSLVGPVYSNQPQHF. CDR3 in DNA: TGTGCCAGCAGCTTAGTTGGGCCAGTTTATAGCAATCAGCCCCAGCATTTT. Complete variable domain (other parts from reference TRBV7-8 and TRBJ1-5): GAGVSQSPRYKVAKRGQDVALRCDPISGHVSLFWYQQALGQGPEFLTYFQNEAQLDKSGLPSDRFFAERPEGSVSTLKIQRTQQEDSAVYLCASSLVGPVYSNQPQHFGDGTRLSIL.

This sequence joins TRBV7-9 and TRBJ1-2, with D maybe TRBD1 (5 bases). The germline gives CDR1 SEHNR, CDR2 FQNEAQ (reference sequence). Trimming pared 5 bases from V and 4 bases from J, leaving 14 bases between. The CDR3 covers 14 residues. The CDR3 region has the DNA TGTGCCAGCAGCCTGACAGTTTCTTCCTATGGCTACACCTTC. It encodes CASSLTVSSYGYTF.

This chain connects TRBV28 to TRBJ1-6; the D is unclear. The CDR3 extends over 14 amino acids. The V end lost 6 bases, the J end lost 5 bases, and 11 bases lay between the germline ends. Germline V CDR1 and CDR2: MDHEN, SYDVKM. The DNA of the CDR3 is TGTGCCAGCAGCCCATCAATCAATAATTCACCCCTCCACTTT. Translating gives CASSPSINNSPLHF.

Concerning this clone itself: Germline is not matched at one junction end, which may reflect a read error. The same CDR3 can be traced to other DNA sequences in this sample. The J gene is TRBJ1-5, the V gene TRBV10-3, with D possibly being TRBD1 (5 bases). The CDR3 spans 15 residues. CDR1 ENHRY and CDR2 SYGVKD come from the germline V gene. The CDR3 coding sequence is TGTGCCATCAGTGAGGCAGGGATAAGCAATCAGCCCCAACATTTT. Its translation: CAISEAGISNQPQHF.

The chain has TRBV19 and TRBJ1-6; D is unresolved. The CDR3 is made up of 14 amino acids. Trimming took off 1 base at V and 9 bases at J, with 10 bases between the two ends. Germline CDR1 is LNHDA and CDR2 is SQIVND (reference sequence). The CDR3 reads CASSIAGSSSPLHF. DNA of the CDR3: TGTGCCAGTAGTATAGCCGGTAGTAGTTCACCCCTCCACTTT.

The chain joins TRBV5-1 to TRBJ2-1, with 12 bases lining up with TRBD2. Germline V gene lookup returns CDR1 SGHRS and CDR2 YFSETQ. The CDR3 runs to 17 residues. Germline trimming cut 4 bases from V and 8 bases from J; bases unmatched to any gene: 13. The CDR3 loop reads CASSATSGSPPGYEQFF. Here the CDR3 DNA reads TGCGCCAGCAGCGCGACTAGCGGGAGCCCCCCGGGTTATGAGCAGTTCTTC. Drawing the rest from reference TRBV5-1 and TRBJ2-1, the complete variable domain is KAGVTQTPRYLIKTRGQQVTLSCSPISGHRSVSWYQQTPGQGLQFLFEYFSETQRNKGNFPGRFSGRQFSNSRSEMNVSTLELGDSALYLCASSATSGSPPGYEQFFGPGTRLTVL.

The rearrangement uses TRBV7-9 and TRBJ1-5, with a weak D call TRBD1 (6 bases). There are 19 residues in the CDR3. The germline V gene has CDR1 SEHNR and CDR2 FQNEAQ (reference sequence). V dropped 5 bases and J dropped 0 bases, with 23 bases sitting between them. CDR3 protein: CASSPKGGTKAYSNQPQHF. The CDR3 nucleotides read TGTGCCAGCAGCCCTAAGGGGGGGACAAAAGCATATAGCAATCAGCCCCAGCATTTT. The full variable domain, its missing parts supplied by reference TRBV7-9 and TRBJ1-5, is DTGVSQNPRHKITKRGQNVTFRCDPISEHNRLYWYRQTLGQGPEFLTYFQNEAQLEKSRLLSDRFSAERPKGSFSTLEIQRTEQGDSAMYLCASSPKGGTKAYSNQPQHFGDGTRLSIL.

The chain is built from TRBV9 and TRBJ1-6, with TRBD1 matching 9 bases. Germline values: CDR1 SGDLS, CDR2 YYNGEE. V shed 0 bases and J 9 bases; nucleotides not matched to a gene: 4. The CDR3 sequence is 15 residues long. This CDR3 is CASSVAGQGFSPLHF. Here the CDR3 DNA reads TGTGCCAGCAGCGTAGCAGGACAGGGGTTTTCACCCCTCCACTTT.

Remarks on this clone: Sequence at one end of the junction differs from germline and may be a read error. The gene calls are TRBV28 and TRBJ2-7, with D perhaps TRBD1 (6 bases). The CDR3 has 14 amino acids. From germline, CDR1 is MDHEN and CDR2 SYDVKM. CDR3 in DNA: TGTGCCAGCAGTTTCTGGGACACCTCCGACGAGCAGTACTTC. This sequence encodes CASSFWDTSDEQYF.

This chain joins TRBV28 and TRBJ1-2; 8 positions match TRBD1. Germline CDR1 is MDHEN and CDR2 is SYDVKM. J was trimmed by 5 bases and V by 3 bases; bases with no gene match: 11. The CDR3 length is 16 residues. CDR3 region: CASSFSAGGARYGYTF. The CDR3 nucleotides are TGTGCCAGCAGTTTCTCGGCAGGGGGCGCCAGGTATGGCTACACCTTC.

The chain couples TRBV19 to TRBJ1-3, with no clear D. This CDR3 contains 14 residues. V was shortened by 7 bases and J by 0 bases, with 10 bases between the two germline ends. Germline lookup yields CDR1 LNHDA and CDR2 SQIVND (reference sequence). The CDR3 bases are TGTGCCAGTACCGGGTCCCGCTCTGGAAACACCATATATTTT. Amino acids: CASTGSRSGNTIYF.

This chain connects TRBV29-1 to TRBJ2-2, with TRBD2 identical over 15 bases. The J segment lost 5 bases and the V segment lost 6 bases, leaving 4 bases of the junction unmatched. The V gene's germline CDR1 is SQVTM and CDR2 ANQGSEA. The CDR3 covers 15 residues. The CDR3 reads CSVTGLAGGTGELFF. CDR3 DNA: TGCAGCGTGACGGGACTAGCGGGAGGTACCGGGGAGCTGTTTTTT.

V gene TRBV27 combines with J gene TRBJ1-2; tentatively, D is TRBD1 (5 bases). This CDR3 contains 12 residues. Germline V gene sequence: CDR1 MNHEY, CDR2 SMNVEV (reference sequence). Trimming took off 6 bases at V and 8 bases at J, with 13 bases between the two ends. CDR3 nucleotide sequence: TGTGCCAGCAGCACCCCAGGGCGGGGCTACACCTTC. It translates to CASSTPGRGYTF.

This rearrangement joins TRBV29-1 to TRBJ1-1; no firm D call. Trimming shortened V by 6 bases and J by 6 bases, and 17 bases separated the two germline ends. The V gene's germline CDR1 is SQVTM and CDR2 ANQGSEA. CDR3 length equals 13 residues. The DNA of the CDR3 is TGCAGCGTCCTAGCCGCGTTCGGGGCTGAAGCTTTCTTT. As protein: CSVLAAFGAEAFF.

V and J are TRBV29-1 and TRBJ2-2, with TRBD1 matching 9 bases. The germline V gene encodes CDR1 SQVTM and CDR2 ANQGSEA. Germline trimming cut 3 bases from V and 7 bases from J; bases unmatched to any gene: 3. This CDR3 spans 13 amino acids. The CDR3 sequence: CSVEDRGHGELFF. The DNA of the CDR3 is TGCAGCGTTGAGGACAGGGGACACGGGGAGCTGTTTTTT.

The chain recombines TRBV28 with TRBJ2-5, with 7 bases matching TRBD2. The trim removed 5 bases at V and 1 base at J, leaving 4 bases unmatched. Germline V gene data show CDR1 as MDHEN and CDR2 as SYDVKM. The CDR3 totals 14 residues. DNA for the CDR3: TGTGCCAGCAGTCCTGGGGGGGTCCAAGAGACCCAGTACTTC. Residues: CASSPGGVQETQYF. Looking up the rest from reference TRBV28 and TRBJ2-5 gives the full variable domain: DVKVTQSSRYLVKRTGEKVFLECVQDMDHENMFWYRQDPGLGLRLIYFSYDVKMKEKGDIPEGYSVSREKKERFSLILESASTNQTSMYLCASSPGGVQETQYFGPGTRLLVL.

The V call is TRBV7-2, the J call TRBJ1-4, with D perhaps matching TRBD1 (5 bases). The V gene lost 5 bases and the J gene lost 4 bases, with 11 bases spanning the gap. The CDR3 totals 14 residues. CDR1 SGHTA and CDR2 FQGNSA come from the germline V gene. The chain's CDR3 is CASSPGLSNEKLFF. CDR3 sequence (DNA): TGTGCCAGCAGCCCGGGACTGAGTAATGAAAAACTGTTTTTT.

CDR3 amino acids: CASSLRSRDRAVRGNQPQHF. The CDR3 nucleotides read TGTGCCAGCAGTTTGAGGTCCCGGGACAGAGCTGTACGAGGCAATCAGCCCCAGCATTTT. The rearrangement uses TRBV28 and TRBJ1-5, with 7 bases fitting TRBD1. The CDR3 spans 20 residues. The J segment lost 2 bases and the V segment lost 3 bases, leaving 19 bases of the junction unmatched. Germline values: CDR1 MDHEN, CDR2 SYDVKM.

CDR3 nucleotide sequence: TGCGCCAGCAGCGGCCCGGGACAGGGAGACGAAAAACTGTTTTTT. Encoded protein: CASSGPGQGDEKLFF. The genes are TRBV4-3 and TRBJ1-4, with 9 bases that match TRBD1. The germline V gene has CDR1 LGHNA and CDR2 YSLEER. CDR3 length: 15 amino acids. V lost 5 bases to trimming and J lost 8 bases; unmatched junction nucleotides: 9.

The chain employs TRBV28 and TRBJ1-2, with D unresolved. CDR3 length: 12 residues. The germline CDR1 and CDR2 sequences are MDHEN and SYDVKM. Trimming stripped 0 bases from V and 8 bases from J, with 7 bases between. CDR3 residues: CASSLWPGGYTF. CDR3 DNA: TGTGCCAGCAGTTTATGGCCGGGGGGCTACACCTTC.

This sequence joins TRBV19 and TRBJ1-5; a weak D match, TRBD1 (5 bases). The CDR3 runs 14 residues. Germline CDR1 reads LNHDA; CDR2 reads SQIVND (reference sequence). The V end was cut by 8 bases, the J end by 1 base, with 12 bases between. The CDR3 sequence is CASGRGGSNQPQHF. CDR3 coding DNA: TGTGCCAGTGGTAGGGGAGGGAGCAATCAGCCCCAGCATTTT.